One TCR beta chain is described in this entry. This specimen comes from a study of blood T cell repertoires in COVID-19. Study-wide background: COVID-19 samples from acute and convalescent phases originated in the United States, Italy and Spain. T cells, B-cell-depleted T cells, or PBMCs provided the cDNA or gDNA that served as material.

CDR3 size: 15 residues. CDR1 PRHDT and CDR2 FYEKMQ come from the germline V gene (reference sequence). The V end was cut by 3 bases, the J end by 1 base, with 12 bases between. Original handling: Reference gene primer amplification in the assay estimated nucleated cell counts. Profiled with immunoSEQ multiplex PCR; TCRdb holds only in-frame clones, not every one. That table supplies the V and J calls and clone size; D and trimming were determined from the DNA. The top ten clones hold over 0.7% of a sample with approximately 460,000 clones, roughly 89% of them seen once. Input material: peripheral blood. The sequence came from a man between 18 and 35 years old with COVID-19, enrolled during active disease. The rearrangement joins TRBV13 to TRBJ1-1; D gene unclear. The CDR3 reads CASSFTPGRNTEAFF. CDR3 bases: TGTGCCAGCAGCTTCACCCCTGGGAGGAACACTGAAGCTTTCTTT.